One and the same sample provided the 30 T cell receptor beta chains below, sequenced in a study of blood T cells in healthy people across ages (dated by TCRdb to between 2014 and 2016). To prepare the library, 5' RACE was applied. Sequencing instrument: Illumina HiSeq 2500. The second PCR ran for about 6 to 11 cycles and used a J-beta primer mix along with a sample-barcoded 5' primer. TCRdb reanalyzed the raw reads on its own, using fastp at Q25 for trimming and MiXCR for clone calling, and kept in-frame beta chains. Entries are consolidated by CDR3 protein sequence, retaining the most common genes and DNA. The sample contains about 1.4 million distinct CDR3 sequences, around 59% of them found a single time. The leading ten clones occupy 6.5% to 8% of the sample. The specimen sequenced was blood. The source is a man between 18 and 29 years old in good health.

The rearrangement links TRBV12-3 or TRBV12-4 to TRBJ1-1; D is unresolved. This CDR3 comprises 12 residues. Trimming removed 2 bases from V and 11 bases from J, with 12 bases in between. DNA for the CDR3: TGTGCCAGCAGTTTACTGGGATCGGGGGCTTTCTTT. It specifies CASSLLGSGAFF.

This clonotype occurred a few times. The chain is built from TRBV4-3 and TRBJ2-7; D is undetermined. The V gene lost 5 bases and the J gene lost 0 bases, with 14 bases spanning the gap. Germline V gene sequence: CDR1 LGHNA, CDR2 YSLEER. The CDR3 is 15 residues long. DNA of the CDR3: TGCGCCAGCAGCTACATTCCGGGTTCCTCCTACGAGCAGTACTTC. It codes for CASSYIPGSSYEQYF.

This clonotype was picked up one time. This CDR3 reads CASSFNTPRGGNQPQHF. The CDR3 nucleotides are TGTGCCAGCAGCTTTAACACTCCCAGGGGGGGCAATCAGCCCCAGCATTTT. The chain has TRBV7-2 and TRBJ1-5, with TRBD1 identical over 7 bases. There are 17 residues in the CDR3. The V gene's germline CDR1 is SGHTA and CDR2 FQGNSA. Trimming at V came to 3 bases and at J to 2 bases, leaving 10 bases not matched to a gene.

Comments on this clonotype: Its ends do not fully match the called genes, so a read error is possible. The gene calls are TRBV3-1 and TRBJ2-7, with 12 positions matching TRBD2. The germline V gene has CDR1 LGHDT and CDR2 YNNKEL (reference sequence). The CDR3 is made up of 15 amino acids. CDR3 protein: CACSRTGLAGTEQYF. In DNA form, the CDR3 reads TGTGCCTGCAGCCGTACTGGACTAGCGGGGACCGAGCAGTACTTC.

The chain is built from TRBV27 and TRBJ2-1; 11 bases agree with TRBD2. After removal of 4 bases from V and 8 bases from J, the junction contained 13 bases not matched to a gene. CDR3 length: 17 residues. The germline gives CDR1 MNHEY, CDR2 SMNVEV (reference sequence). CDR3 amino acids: CASSSLAGGTSTDEQFF. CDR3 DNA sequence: TGTGCCAGCAGTTCGCTAGCGGGAGGAACTAGCACAGATGAGCAGTTCTTC.

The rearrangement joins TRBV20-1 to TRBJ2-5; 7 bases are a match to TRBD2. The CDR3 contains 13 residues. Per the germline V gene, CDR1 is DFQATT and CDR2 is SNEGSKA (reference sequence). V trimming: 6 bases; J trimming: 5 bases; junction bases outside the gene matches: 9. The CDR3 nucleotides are TGCAGTGCGGAGGAGCGGGGTCTGGAGACCCAGTACTTC. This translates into CSAEERGLETQYF.

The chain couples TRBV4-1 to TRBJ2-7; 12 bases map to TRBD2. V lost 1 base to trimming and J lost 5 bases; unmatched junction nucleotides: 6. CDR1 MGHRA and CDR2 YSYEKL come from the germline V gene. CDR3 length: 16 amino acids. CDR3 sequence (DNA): TGCGCCAGCAGCCAAGCAACTAGCGGGAGGTTCCACGAGCAGTACTTC. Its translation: CASSQATSGRFHEQYF.

CDR3 sequence: CATADGQANQPQHF. The CDR3 nucleotides are TGTGCCACAGCAGATGGACAGGCAAATCAGCCCCAGCATTTT. The J gene is TRBJ1-5, the V gene TRBV6-6, with TRBD1 matching over 7 bases. There are 14 residues in the CDR3. Germline lookup yields CDR1 MNHNY and CDR2 SVGAGI (reference sequence). Germline trimming cut 10 bases from V and 4 bases from J; bases unmatched to any gene: 10.

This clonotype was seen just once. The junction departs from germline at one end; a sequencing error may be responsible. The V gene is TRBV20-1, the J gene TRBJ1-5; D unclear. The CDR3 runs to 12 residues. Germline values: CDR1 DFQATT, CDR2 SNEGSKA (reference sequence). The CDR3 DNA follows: TGCAGTGCTCGTCAGTCCGGTCAGCTCCAGCATTTT. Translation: CSARQSGQLQHF.

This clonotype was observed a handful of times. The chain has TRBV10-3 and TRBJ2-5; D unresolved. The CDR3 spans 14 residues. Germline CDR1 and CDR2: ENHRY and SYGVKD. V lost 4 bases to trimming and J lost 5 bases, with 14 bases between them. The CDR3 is CAISAAKAGETQYF. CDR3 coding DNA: TGTGCCATCAGTGCAGCCAAGGCCGGGGAGACCCAGTACTTC.

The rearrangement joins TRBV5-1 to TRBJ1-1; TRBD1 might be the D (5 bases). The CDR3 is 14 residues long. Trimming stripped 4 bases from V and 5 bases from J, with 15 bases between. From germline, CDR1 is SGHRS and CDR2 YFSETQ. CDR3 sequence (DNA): TGCGCCAGCAGCGTACGGGGCGCGGGGACTGAAGCTTTCTTT. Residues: CASSVRGAGTEAFF. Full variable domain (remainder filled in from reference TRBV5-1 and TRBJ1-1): KAGVTQTPRYLIKTRGQQVTLSCSPISGHRSVSWYQQTPGQGLQFLFEYFSETQRNKGNFPGRFSGRQFSNSRSEMNVSTLELGDSALYLCASSVRGAGTEAFFGQGTRLTVV.

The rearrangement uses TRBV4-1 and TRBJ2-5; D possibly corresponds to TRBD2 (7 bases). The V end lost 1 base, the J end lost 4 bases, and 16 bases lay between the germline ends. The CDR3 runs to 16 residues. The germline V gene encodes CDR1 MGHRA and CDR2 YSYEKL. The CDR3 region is CASSQVGGGATETQYF. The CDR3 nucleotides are TGCGCCAGCAGCCAAGTGGGGGGGGGCGCCACAGAGACCCAGTACTTC.

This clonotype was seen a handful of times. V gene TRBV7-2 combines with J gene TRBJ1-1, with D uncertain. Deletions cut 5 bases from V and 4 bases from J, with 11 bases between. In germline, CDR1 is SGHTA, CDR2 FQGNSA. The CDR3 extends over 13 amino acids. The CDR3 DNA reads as TGTGCCAGCAGCCCGACATCGCTCACTGAAGCTTTCTTT. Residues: CASSPTSLTEAFF.

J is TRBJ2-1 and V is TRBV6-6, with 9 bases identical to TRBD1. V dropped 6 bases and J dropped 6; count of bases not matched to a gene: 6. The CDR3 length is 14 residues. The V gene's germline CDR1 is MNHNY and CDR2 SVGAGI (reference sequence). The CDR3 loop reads CASSPGQGINEQFF. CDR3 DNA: TGTGCCAGCAGCCCGGGACAGGGCATCAATGAGCAGTTCTTC.

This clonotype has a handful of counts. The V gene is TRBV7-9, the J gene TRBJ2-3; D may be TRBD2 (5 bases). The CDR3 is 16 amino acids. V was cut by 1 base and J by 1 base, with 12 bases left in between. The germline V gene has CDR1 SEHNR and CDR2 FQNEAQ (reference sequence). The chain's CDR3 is CASSLEEALGTDTQYF. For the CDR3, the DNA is TGTGCCAGCAGCTTAGAGGAGGCTTTGGGCACAGATACGCAGTATTTT.

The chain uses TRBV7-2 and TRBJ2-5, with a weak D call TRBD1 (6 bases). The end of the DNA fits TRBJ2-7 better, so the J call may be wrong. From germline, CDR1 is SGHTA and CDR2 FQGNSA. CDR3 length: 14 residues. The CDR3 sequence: CASSAQQGWGEQYF. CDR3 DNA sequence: TGTGCCAGCAGCGCACAACAGGGATGGGGCGAGCAGTACTTC.

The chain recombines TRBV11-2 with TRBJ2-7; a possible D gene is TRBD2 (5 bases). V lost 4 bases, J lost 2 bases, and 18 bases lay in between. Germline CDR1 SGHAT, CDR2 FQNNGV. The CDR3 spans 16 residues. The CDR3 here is CASSYRDPHNPYEQYF. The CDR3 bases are TGTGCCAGCAGCTACCGGGATCCTCATAATCCCTACGAGCAGTACTTC.

CDR3: CSASSPGGFGGYTF. CDR3 DNA sequence: TGCAGTGCTTCAAGCCCGGGGGGATTCGGGGGCTACACCTTC. This chain joins TRBV20-1 and TRBJ1-2; D is perhaps TRBD1 (5 bases). V was cut by 5 bases and J by 8 bases, with 21 bases left in between. Germline CDR1 is DFQATT and CDR2 is SNEGSKA (reference sequence). The CDR3 totals 14 residues.

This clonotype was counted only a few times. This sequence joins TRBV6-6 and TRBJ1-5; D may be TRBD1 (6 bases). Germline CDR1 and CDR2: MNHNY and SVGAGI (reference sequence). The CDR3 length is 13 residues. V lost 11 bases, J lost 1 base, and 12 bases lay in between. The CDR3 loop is CAAWTASNQPQHF. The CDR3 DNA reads TGTGCCGCATGGACAGCGAGCAATCAGCCCCAGCATTTT.

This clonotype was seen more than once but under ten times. CDR3 amino acids: CASSVSRGNGYTF. CDR3 DNA: TGTGCCAGCAGTGTATCCAGGGGTAATGGCTACACCTTC. The chain couples TRBV12-3 or TRBV12-4 to TRBJ1-2, with TRBD1 as a possible D gene (6 bases). Trimming removed 5 bases at V and 6 bases at J, with 13 bases between. The CDR3 has 13 amino acids.

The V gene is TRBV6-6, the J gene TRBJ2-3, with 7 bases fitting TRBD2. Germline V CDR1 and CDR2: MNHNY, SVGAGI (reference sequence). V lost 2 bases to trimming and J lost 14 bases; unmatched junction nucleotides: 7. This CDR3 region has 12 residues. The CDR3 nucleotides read TGTGCCAGCAGTTACCAAGCGGGGCGCTGGTATTTT. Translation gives CASSYQAGRWYF.

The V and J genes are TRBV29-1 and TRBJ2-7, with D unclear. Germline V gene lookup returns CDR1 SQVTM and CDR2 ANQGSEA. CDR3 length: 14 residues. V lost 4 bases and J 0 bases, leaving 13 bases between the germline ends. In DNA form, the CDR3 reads TGCAGCGTTGCGGGCGGAACCAGCTCCTACGAGCAGTACTTC. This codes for CSVAGGTSSYEQYF.

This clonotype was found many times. CDR3 amino acids: CASSQEGSYNEQFF. Written as DNA, the CDR3 is TGTGCCAGCAGCCAAGAAGGTAGCTACAATGAGCAGTTCTTC. V gene TRBV3-1 combines with J gene TRBJ2-1; D is ambiguous. With 0 bases removed from V and 3 bases from J, the gap between germline ends came to 6 bases. Germline loops: CDR1 LGHDT, CDR2 YNNKEL (reference sequence). This CDR3 region has 14 residues.

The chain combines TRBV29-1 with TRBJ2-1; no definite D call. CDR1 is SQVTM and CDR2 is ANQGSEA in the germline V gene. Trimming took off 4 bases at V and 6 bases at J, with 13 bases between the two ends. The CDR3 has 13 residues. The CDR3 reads CSVAFQSFNEQFF. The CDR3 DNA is TGCAGCGTTGCGTTTCAGTCTTTCAATGAGCAGTTCTTC.

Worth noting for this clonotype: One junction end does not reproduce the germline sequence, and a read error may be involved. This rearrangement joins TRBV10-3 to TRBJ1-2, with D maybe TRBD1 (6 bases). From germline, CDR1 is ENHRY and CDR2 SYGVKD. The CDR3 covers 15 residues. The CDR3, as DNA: TGTGCCATCAGTGAGGAGGGGGGAGCTAATTATGGCTACACCTTC. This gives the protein CAISEEGGANYGYTF.

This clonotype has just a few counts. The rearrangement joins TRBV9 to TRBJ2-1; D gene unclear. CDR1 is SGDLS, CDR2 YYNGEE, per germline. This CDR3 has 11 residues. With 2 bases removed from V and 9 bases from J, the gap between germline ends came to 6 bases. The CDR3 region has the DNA TGTGCCAGCAGCGTTTTGGGTGAGCAGTTCTTC. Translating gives CASSVLGEQFF.

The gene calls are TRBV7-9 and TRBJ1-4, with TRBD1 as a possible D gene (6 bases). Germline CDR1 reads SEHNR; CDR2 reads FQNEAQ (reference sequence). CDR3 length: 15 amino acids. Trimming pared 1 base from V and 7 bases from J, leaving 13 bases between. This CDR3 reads CASSLEGRGAEKLFF. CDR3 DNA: TGTGCCAGCAGCTTAGAGGGCAGGGGTGCTGAAAAACTGTTTTTT.

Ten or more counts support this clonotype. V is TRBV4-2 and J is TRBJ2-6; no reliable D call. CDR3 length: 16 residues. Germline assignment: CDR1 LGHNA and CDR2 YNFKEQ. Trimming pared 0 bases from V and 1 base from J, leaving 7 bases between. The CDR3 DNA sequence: TGTGCCAGCAGCCAAGATTCGTATTCTGGGGCCAACGTCCTGACTTTC. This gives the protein CASSQDSYSGANVLTF.

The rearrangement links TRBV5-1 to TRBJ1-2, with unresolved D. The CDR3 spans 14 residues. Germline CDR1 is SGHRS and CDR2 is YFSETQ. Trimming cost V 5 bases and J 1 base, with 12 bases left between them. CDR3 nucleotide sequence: TGCGCCAGCAGGCCCGACTCCCTTAACTATGGCTACACCTTC. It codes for CASRPDSLNYGYTF.

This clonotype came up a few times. The CDR3 nucleotides read TGTGCCAGCAGCTTGTGGGCGAAGACCCAGTACTTC. It specifies CASSLWAKTQYF. The rearrangement uses TRBV7-9 and TRBJ2-5, with D hard to call. The CDR3 covers 12 residues. Deletions cut 3 bases from V and 6 bases from J, with 8 bases between. Germline V gene sequence: CDR1 SEHNR, CDR2 FQNEAQ (reference sequence).